The present entry profiles one T cell receptor beta chain with its context. The target antigen is unknown. V shed 5 bases, J shed 4 bases, and the junction held 9 bases outside the gene matches. Germline V gene data show CDR1 as MNHNY and CDR2 as SVGAGI (reference sequence). This CDR3 is 16 amino acids long. PCR primers comprised 60 Vbeta and 13 Jbeta primers. Original processing notes: There were tens of millions of unique TCR beta chains by a later count, and around 10 million of them were shared. The repertoire was sequenced with immunoSEQ multiplex PCR; TCRdb's copy has only in-frame clones and lacks some. V and J calls and clone size come straight from that table; D and trimming were deduced from the DNA. The record lists under 200,000 clones, of which the ten most abundant hold 6.5%. The data belong to a study of cytomegalovirus exposure and HLA in healthy donors. Study-wide results and limits: 16,951 TCR beta sequences were associated with HLA alleles at 0.05 false discovery rate in a later analysis. Rates of TCR association differed by HLA locus in a later analysis, with DRB1 highest and HLA-C lowest. In a later analysis, a missense DCLRE1C variant was linked to TCR beta V- and J-gene trimming.

The gene calls are TRBV6-6 and TRBJ1-5; the match to TRBD1 covers 9 bases. The specimen sequenced was PBMCs. This clonotype was sampled from a man aged 25-45 years in good health and CMV-seronegative. CDR3 coding DNA: TGTGCCAGCAGTCAGGGGACAGGGAGGGGAAATCAGCCCCAGCATTTT. Its protein is CASSQGTGRGNQPQHF.